This T cell receptor (beta chain) derives from a study of cytomegalovirus exposure and HLA in healthy donors. The study, taken as a whole, reports: A later analysis linked around 15,000 TCR beta sequences to HLA alleles at 0.05 false discovery rate. Relative to equally common others, HLA-associated TCR beta chains showed greater clonal expansion in a later analysis.

Worth noting for this clone: Its target is unknown.

Primers included in the PCR were 60 Vbeta and 13 Jbeta primers. Sequenced by immunoSEQ multiplex PCR; TCRdb stores in-frame clones only, minus some. The sample contains 200,000 to 250,000 clones, roughly 75% of which appear only once. The germline V gene has CDR1 LNHDA and CDR2 SQIVND (reference sequence). The CDR3 runs 14 residues. Trimming took 8 bases from V and 7 from J, leaving 20 bases between them. Sequencing was performed on PBMCs. This rearrangement joins TRBV19 to TRBJ1-2; D is unclear. The TCR sequence derives from a woman aged 25 to 39 in good health and CMV-seronegative. For the CDR3, the DNA is TGTGCCAGTTCCCCCCTCTCCTCCGGTTTTGGCTACACCTTC. Translation: CASSPLSSGFGYTF.